This T cell receptor (beta chain) is from a study of beta chain features in type 1 diabetes (dated by TCRdb to 2016 to 2019). Turning to the overall study: Mean age, gender distribution, total cell number and subset yield did not differ between patients and healthy donors. A total of under 120,000,000 sorted cells were examined across all samples, and RNA yield correlated strongly with the number of cells per subset. The study compared TCRB repertoires of sorted circulating CD4+ T cell subsets between recently diagnosed type 1 diabetes patients and matched healthy donors. Regulatory and stem cell-like memory subsets were isolated from only 8 patients and roughly 8 healthy donors, whereas naive and central memory subsets came from all 30 or so donors. General findings and caveats noted by the study authors: Fewer insertions and more nucleotide deletions at VDJ recombination sites were observed in patients with type 1 diabetes, implying thymic rearrangement abnormalities. Naive, central memory and regulatory TCRB repertoires appeared to be more alike among patients than among healthy donors. Only small numbers of individuals were included in the HLA sub-analyses, which left unresolved whether HLA type had any influence on TCRB rearrangement. Sequencing cDNA rather than genomic DNA could over-represent highly expressing activated cells, although activation and CD3 levels did not differ between groups. Shorter templates might have been favored by PCR, but patient and control samples were amplified and corrected together, so both groups would have been affected equally by any skew. In all four CD4+ subsets, TCRB CDR3 length was moderately but significantly shorter in type 1 diabetes patients.

With regard to this clone: Its antigen is unknown. Per-base qualities were not stored, and no clone one base away is much larger.

Including the terminal cysteine and phenylalanine, the CDR3 comprises 17 residues. Only CDR3 DNA remains: 51 bases, in frame from the first base. CDR1 SGHDT and CDR2 YYEEEE were looked up in the germline V gene. Ends trimmed: V by 4 bases, J by 5 bases; bases unmatched to a gene: 15. From each donor, a single peripheral blood sample of 100 to 150 mL on average was drawn into heparinised tubes. Using a panel that included CD45RO, CCR7, CD25, CD127, CD95 and CD27, naive, central memory, regulatory and stem cell-like memory CD4+ T cells were sorted on a BD FACSAria II. Purity was above 98% for every sorted population. PBMCs were separated immediately by Lymphoprep density gradient centrifugation and were stained directly, without being cultured. Samples were stained and sorted in pairs, with one healthy donor and one patient per experiment, so that batch effects were minimized. The entire amount of isolated RNA was reverse transcribed using the High Capacity cDNA Reverse Transcription Kit, so the sequenced TCRB transcripts were expressed ones. Deep immunoSEQ sequencing was performed on naive, central memory and regulatory T cell samples, with an average of around 3.4 million total reads per sample. Sorted cells were lysed in RLT buffer, and RNA was extracted using DNase-treated RNeasy Micro or Mini kits according to cell number. Each cell subset was processed on its own to prevent cross-contamination, while patient and healthy donor samples were processed together. The immunoSEQ multiplex PCR was used to amplify TCRB sequences from cDNA, yielding 87-bp fragments that span the CDR3 region. Sequencing of the amplicons was performed on the Illumina HiSeq platform. The study's own analysis went as follows. PCR bias was corrected computationally using synthetic template baselines, and reads within Hamming distance 2 were collapsed, with unmergeable singletons discarded. By aligning reads against IMGT, V, D and J genes, CDR3 length, and insertions or deletions at six rearrangement sites were assigned. Within each subset, clonotype counts were normalized to sorted cell number, and only after that were true diversity and Gini coefficients computed with the tcR R package. The overlap coefficient, calculated on TCRB nucleotide sequences, was used to measure repertoire sharing. Out-of-frame TCRB sequences from naive cells were analyzed to stand in for the pre-selection repertoire. TCRdb re-hosts the immuneACCESS table, in-frame sequences only. Its copies lack some clones; in the studies checked, an unresolved V gene accounts for under half of them, and the cause for the rest is not known. V, J and clone size were drawn from that table, and D and trimming were deduced from the DNA. This sample gives under 300,000 clones in total; roughly 17% of them show up just once. 0.07% to 0.095% of the sample is held by the ten biggest clonotypes.

This TCR was sampled from a man aged 25 to 40 with type 1 diabetes. Sequenced: naive CD4+ T cells from blood. The sample's cell subset or site label, decoded: true naive CD4+ T cells. This sequence uses TRBV5-6 and TRBJ2-7, with 10 bases aligning to TRBD2. In nucleotides, the sequence is TGTGCCAGCAGCCCTTCCGGGACTAGCGCTAGGAGGCACGAGCAGTACTTC. This encodes CASSPSGTSARRHEQYF.